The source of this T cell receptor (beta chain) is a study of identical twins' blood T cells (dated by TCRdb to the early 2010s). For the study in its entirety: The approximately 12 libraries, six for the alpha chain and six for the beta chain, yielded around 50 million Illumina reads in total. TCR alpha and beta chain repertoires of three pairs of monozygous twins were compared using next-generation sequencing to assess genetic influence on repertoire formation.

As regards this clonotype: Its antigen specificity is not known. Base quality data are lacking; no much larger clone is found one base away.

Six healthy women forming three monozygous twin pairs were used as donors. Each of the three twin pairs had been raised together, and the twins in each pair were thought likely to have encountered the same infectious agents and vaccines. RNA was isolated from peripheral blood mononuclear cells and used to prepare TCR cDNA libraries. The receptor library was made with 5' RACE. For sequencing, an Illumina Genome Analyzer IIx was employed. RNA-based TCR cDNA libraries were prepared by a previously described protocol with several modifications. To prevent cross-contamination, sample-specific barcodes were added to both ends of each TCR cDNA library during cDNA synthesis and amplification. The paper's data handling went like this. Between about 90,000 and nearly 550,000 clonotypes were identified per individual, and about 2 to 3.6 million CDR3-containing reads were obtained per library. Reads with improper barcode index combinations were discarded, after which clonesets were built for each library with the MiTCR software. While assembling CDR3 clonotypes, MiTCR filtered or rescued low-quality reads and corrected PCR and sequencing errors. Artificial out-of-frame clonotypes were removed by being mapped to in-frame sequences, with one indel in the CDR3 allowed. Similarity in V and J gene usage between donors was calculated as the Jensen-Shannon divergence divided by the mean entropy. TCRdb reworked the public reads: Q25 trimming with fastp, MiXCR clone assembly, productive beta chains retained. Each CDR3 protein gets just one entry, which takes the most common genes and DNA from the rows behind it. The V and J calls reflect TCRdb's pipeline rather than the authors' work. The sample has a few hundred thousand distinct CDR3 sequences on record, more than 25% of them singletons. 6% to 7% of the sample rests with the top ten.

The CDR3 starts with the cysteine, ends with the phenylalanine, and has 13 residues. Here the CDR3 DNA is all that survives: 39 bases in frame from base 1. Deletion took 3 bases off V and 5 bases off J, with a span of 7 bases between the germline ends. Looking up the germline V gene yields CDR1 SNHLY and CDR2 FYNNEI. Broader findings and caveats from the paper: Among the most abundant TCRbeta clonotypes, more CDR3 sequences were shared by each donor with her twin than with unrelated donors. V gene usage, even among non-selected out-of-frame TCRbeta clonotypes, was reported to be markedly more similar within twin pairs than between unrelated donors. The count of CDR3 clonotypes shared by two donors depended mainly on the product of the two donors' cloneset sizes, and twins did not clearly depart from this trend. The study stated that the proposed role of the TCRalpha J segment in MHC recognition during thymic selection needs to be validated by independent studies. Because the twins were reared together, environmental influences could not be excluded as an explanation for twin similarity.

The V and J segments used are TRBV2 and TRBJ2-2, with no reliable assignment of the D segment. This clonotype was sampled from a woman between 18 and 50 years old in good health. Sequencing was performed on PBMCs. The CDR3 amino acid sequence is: CASSDLGTGELFF. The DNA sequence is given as TGTGCCAGCAGTGACTTAGGAACCGGGGAGCTGTTTTTT. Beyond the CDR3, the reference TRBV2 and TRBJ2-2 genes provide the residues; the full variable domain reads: EPEVTQTPSHQVTQMGQEVILRCVPISNHLYFYWYRQILGQKVEFLVSFYNNEISEKSEIFDDQFSVERPDGSNFTLKIRSTKLEDSAMYFCASSDLGTGELFFGEGSRLTVL.